Here is one T cell receptor (beta chain) with its context. Its specificity is unknown. Genes and germline come from the mouse. The read terminates 1 residue ahead of where the CDR3 ends, so the germline J gene completes it. CDR3 length: 16 amino acids. Germline CDR1 SGHLS, CDR2 HYDKME. The V end lost 0 bases, the J end lost 0 bases, and 10 bases lay between the germline ends. These data are taken from a study of tissue T cells after allogeneic stem cell transplantation. Only in-frame clones appear in the TCRdb table, and some are missing; sequencing was by immunoSEQ multiplex PCR. This table has around 51,000 clones, around 70% appearing once. Notes on the study in general: Tissue-detected TCR repertoire was only partly captured by blood and spleen T cells.

Sequencing input: sorted cells pooled from one or two spleens. The chain has TRBV12-2 and TRBJ2-2, with D possibly called TRBD1 or TRBD2 (6 bases each). The TCR originated in a pool of C57BL/6 mice in good health. The DNA read from the CDR3 is TGTGCCAGCTCTCTCGATGGGGGCACAAACACCGGGCAGCTCTAC. Translation: CASSLDGGTNTGQLY. The CDR3, in full, reads CASSLDGGTNTGQLYF.